This T cell receptor (beta chain) derives from a study of blood T cell repertoires in COVID-19. Measured with immunoSEQ multiplex PCR; TCRdb has only the in-frame clones, and not every one. Of roughly 320,000 clones in the sample, just over 85% were seen once. The CDR3 has 15 residues. In germline, CDR1 is MGHRA, CDR2 YSYEKL. V was shortened by 1 base and J by 4 bases, with 13 bases between the two germline ends. V and J are TRBV4-1 and TRBJ1-2; D possibly corresponds to TRBD1 (6 bases). The sample consisted of PBMCs or T cells enriched from blood (not recorded which). This sequence originates from a man aged 25 to 40 who had recovered from COVID-19. This CDR3 is CASSQGPGQFYGYTF. In DNA form, the CDR3 reads TGCGCCAGCAGCCAAGGCCCCGGACAGTTCTATGGCTACACCTTC.